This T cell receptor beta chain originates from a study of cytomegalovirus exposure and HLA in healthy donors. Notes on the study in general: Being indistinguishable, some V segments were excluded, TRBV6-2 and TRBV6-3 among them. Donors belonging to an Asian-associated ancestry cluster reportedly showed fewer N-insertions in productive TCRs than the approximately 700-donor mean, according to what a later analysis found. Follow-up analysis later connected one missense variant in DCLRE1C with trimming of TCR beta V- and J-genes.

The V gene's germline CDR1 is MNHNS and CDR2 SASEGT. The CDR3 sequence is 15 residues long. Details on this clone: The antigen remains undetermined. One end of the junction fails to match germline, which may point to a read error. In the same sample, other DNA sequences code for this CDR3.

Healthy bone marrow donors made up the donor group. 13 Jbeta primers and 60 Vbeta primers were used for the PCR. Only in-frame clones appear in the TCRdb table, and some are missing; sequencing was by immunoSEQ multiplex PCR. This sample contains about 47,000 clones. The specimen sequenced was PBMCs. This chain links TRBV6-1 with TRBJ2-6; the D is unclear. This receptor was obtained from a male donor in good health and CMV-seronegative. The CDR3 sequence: CASSDSAGGANVLTF. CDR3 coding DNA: TGCGCCAGCAGTGACTCGGCAGGTGGGGCCAACGTCCTGACTTTC.